This paragraph covers one TCR beta chain sequence. Antigen unknown. The sample comes from a study of cytomegalovirus exposure and HLA in healthy donors. The CDR3 is made up of 14 amino acids. CDR1 is SGHTA, CDR2 FQGTGA, per germline. Losses at the gene ends were 4 bases for V and 6 bases for J; bases not matched to a gene: 7. PCR was performed using 60 Vbeta and 13 Jbeta primers. Assay: immunoSEQ multiplex PCR; the TCRdb copy retains only in-frame clones and omits some. The sample lists about 150,000 clones; roughly 80% were seen once. Findings and caveats of the study: Listed as cytomegalovirus-associated were 150 or so TCR beta chains.

The receptor was isolated from a middle-aged man in good health and CMV-seropositive. The V call is TRBV7-3, the J call TRBJ2-7, with 9 nucleotides matching TRBD1. The sequencing input was PBMCs. As DNA, the CDR3 is TGTGCCAGCAGCTCGGGACAGGGTGGAGCCGAGCAGTACTTC. Translating it yields CASSSGQGGAEQYF. Filled out from reference TRBV7-3 and TRBJ2-7, the complete variable domain reads GAGVSQTPSNKVTEKGKYVELRCDPISGHTALYWYRQSLGQGPEFLIYFQGTGAADDSGLPNDRFFAVRPEGSVSTLKIQRTERGDSAVYLCASSSGQGGAEQYFGPGTRLTVT.